This entry lists 23 T cell receptor beta chains sequenced from one sample in a study of CD8 T cells in ankylosing spondylitis. TCRdb passed the 5' RACE reads through MiXCR, listing each CDR3 protein once. The sample has about 400,000 distinct CDR3 sequences, approximately 22% seen once. Sequences were obtained from blood, either unsorted or a sorted T cell fraction (not recorded which). The source is a male donor with ankylosing spondylitis or in good health (not recorded which).

The chain has TRBV10-2 and TRBJ2-3, with 9 bases fitting TRBD2. Germline CDR1 is WSHSY and CDR2 is SAAADI. Trimming cost V 2 bases and J 4 bases; bases outside gene matches: 4. The CDR3 consists of 15 residues. The CDR3 spells CASSEKGLAADTQYF. CDR3 coding DNA: TGCGCCAGCAGTGAGAAGGGACTAGCAGCAGATACGCAGTATTTT.

This clonotype was counted only a few times. The V gene is TRBV5-6, the J gene TRBJ2-7; TRBD1 matches at 8 bases. The V gene's germline CDR1 is SGHDT and CDR2 YYEEEE. The V segment lost 4 bases and the J segment 5 bases; nucleotides outside the gene matches: 8. The CDR3 has 14 residues. Here the CDR3 DNA reads TGTGCCAGCAGCCGAGGACAGGGATGGGACGAGCAGTACTTC. Residues: CASSRGQGWDEQYF.

This clonotype was picked up a small number of times. V gene TRBV18 combines with J gene TRBJ2-5, with D hard to call. The CDR3 loop spans 15 amino acids. The V end lost 4 bases, the J end lost 4 bases, and 16 bases lay between the germline ends. Germline-derived CDR1 and CDR2 are KGHSH and LQKENI. Written as DNA, the CDR3 is TGTGCCAGCTCACAAATGGGCAGAGCGCCAGAGACCCAGTACTTC. This gives the protein CASSQMGRAPETQYF.

This clonotype appeared a few times. The rearrangement joins TRBV10-3 to TRBJ1-6; unclear D gene. With 2 bases removed from V and 7 bases from J, the gap between germline ends came to 12 bases. Per germline, CDR1 ENHRY and CDR2 SYGVKD. This CDR3 spans 15 amino acids. The CDR3 nucleotides are TGTGCCATCAGTGAGATCAACAGTTTAAATTCACCCCTCCACTTT. Its translation is CAISEINSLNSPLHF.

This sequence joins TRBV6-6 and TRBJ1-1; D gene uncertain. Between the trimmed V and J ends, which lost 6 bases and 10 bases, there was a span of 12 bases. Germline V lookup: CDR1 MNHNY, CDR2 SVGAGI (reference sequence). The CDR3 is made up of 11 amino acids. In DNA, the CDR3 is TGTGCCAGCAGAACCTCCTTAGGAGCTTTCTTT. Residues: CASRTSLGAFF.

This clonotype was counted between two and nine times. This chain joins TRBV5-5 and TRBJ2-3; D is ambiguous. Trimming left V 4 bases short and J 2 bases short, with 8 bases between. The CDR3 has 13 amino acids. Germline CDR1 reads SGHKS; CDR2 reads YYEKEE (reference sequence). CDR3 protein: CASSLQSTDTQYF. The DNA of the CDR3 is TGTGCCAGCAGCCTCCAATCCACAGATACGCAGTATTTT. The complete variable domain, with remaining parts taken from reference TRBV5-5 and TRBJ2-3, reads DAGVTQSPTHLIKTRGQQVTLRCSPISGHKSVSWYQQVLGQGPQFIFQYYEKEERGRGNFPDRFSARQFPNYSSELNVNALLLGDSALYLCASSLQSTDTQYFGPGTRLTVL.

The chain has TRBV29-1 and TRBJ2-1; D is tentatively TRBD1 or TRBD2 (6 bases each). The germline V and J ends were trimmed by 7 bases and 10 bases, with 14 bases remaining between them. Per germline, CDR1 SQVTM and CDR2 ANQGSEA. This CDR3 is built from 11 residues. CDR3 region: CSGTLGGEQFF. CDR3 coding DNA: TGCAGCGGGACCTTGGGGGGCGAGCAGTTCTTC.

This clonotype was detected many times. V gene TRBV29-1 combines with J gene TRBJ2-1; D is unresolved. V lost 3 bases and J 3 bases, leaving 6 bases between the germline ends. The CDR3 has 12 amino acids. The germline gives CDR1 SQVTM, CDR2 ANQGSEA. CDR3 protein: CSVEQFYNEQFF. Here the CDR3 DNA reads TGCAGCGTTGAGCAATTCTACAATGAGCAGTTCTTC.

This clonotype was picked up a small number of times. The genes are TRBV4-2 and TRBJ2-1, with D perhaps assigned TRBD1 or TRBD2 (5 bases each). Trimming cost V 3 bases and J 4 bases, with 13 bases left between them. This CDR3 comprises 15 residues. Germline assignment: CDR1 LGHNA and CDR2 YNFKEQ. The CDR3 DNA is TGTGCCAGCAGCCAGAAAGTGGGACCGTACAATGAGCAGTTCTTC. Protein: CASSQKVGPYNEQFF.

This clonotype has a handful of counts. The V call is TRBV20-1, the J call TRBJ2-7, with D hard to call. With 4 bases removed from V and 5 bases from J, the gap between germline ends came to 15 bases. CDR3 size: 13 residues. Germline CDR1 DFQATT, CDR2 SNEGSKA (reference sequence). Here the CDR3 reads CSANPDHGDEQYF. The DNA of the CDR3 is TGCAGTGCTAACCCCGACCATGGGGACGAGCAGTACTTC.

This chain uses TRBV12-3 or TRBV12-4 with TRBJ1-1, with D perhaps TRBD1 (6 bases). V lost 3 bases, J lost 4 bases, and 12 bases lay in between. The CDR3 is 14 amino acids. In nucleotides, the CDR3 is TGTGCCAGCAGTTTTGGAGGGGGGGGCACTGAAGCTTTCTTT. Encoded protein: CASSFGGGGTEAFF.

This clonotype was seen more than once but under ten times. CDR3 nucleotides: TGTGCCAGCAGCTTAGGGACTTATGAGACCCAGTACTTC. Protein: CASSLGTYETQYF. The V and J genes are TRBV7-9 and TRBJ2-5; a possible D gene is TRBD2 (5 bases). V was trimmed by 1 base and J by 5 bases, leaving 8 bases between them. The CDR3 covers 13 residues. CDR1 and CDR2 (germline): SEHNR, FQNEAQ (reference sequence).

The chain is built from TRBV7-9 and TRBJ2-5, with D perhaps TRBD2 (5 bases). Germline V gives CDR1 SEHNR, CDR2 FQNEAQ (reference sequence). This CDR3 has 14 residues. Trimming left V 5 bases short and J 7 bases short, with 17 bases between. CDR3 DNA sequence: TGTGCCAGCAGCGCCAGACGGGATGTTGGGACCCAGTACTTC. It translates to CASSARRDVGTQYF.

This clonotype turned up a few times. The gene calls are TRBV10-2 and TRBJ1-5, with TRBD1 as a possible D gene (5 bases). Trimming shortened V by 2 bases and J by 3 bases, and 11 bases separated the two germline ends. The CDR3 is 15 amino acids. CDR1 WSHSY and CDR2 SAAADI come from the germline V gene. CDR3 region: CASSEKGRDNQPQHF. In DNA, the CDR3 is TGCGCCAGCAGTGAGAAGGGCAGGGACAATCAGCCCCAGCATTTT.

J is TRBJ1-5 and V is TRBV9, with TRBD1 matching 7 bases. V dropped 5 bases and J dropped 5; count of bases not matched to a gene: 4. CDR1 is SGDLS, CDR2 YYNGEE, per germline. This CDR3 contains 13 residues. CDR3 in amino acids: CASSTGDDQPQHF. The CDR3 DNA sequence: TGTGCCAGCAGTACAGGGGATGATCAGCCCCAGCATTTT.

This rearrangement joins TRBV2 to TRBJ2-7; 12 nucleotides match TRBD2. CDR1 and CDR2 from the germline V gene are SNHLY and FYNNEI. This CDR3 contains 19 residues. Trimming removed 8 bases from V and 4 bases from J; junction bases left unmatched: 21. In DNA form, the CDR3 reads TGTGCCAGCCCGGCTACCCCGACTAGCGGGGGCACGCCGGAGTACGAGCAGTACTTC. Translated, it gives CASPATPTSGGTPEYEQYF.

The gene calls are TRBV24-1 and TRBJ2-5; TRBD1 might be the D (6 bases). The CDR3 loop spans 15 amino acids. Deletions cut 1 base from V and 1 base from J, with 9 bases between. Germline V gives CDR1 KGHDR, CDR2 SFDVKD. The chain's CDR3 is CATSDFGQRQETQYF. The CDR3 DNA sequence: TGTGCCACCAGTGATTTTGGACAGCGCCAAGAGACCCAGTACTTC.

The genes are TRBV7-3 and TRBJ2-7; TRBD2 matches at 8 bases. Trimming removed 1 base from V and 6 bases from J; junction bases left unmatched: 5. This CDR3 comprises 14 residues. Germline assignment: CDR1 SGHTA and CDR2 FQGTGA. The chain's CDR3 is CASSLSGGQGEQYF. DNA of the CDR3: TGTGCCAGCAGCTTAAGCGGGGGGCAGGGCGAGCAGTACTTC.

This clonotype was counted many times. The chain uses TRBV5-6 and TRBJ2-1; D might be TRBD1 or TRBD2, each matching 7 bases. With 7 bases removed from V and 13 bases from J, the gap between germline ends came to 18 bases. The V gene's germline CDR1 is SGHDT and CDR2 YYEEEE. The CDR3 is 12 amino acids. CDR3 DNA sequence: TGTGCCAGCCTAACAGGGGCGGGGGCACAGTTCTTC. Amino acid sequence: CASLTGAGAQFF. The full variable domain, in which reference TRBV5-6 and TRBJ2-1 provide the parts outside the CDR3, is DAGVTQSPTHLIKTRGQQVTLRCSPKSGHDTVSWYQQALGQGPQFIFQYYEEEERQRGNFPDRFSGHQFPNYSSELNVNALLLGDSALYLCASLTGAGAQFFGPGTRLTVL.

In this sample, this clonotype turned up a few times. The rearrangement links TRBV12-3 or TRBV12-4 to TRBJ1-5, with a tentative D call TRBD1 (5 bases). The germline V and J ends were trimmed by 3 bases and 7 bases, with 13 bases remaining between them. The CDR3 runs to 14 residues. CDR3 DNA sequence: TGTGCCAGCAGTTTCGGTAAAGGGACCCAGCCCCAGCATTTT. It codes for CASSFGKGTQPQHF.

The sample holds a few counts of this clonotype. CDR3 coding DNA: TGTGCCAGCAGCCCAGGTCTCTTTCAGGTCAACGAGCAGTACTTC. It translates to CASSPGLFQVNEQYF. J is TRBJ2-7 and V is TRBV28; D is undetermined. Deletions cut 6 bases from V and 5 bases from J, with 20 bases between. Germline CDR1 and CDR2: MDHEN and SYDVKM. This CDR3 spans 15 amino acids.

This chain connects TRBV15 to TRBJ2-7; no firm D call. The CDR3 is 13 amino acids. Trimming took 5 bases from V and 2 from J, leaving 10 bases between them. Germline CDR1 reads LNHNV; CDR2 reads YYDKDF (reference sequence). Written as DNA, the CDR3 is TGTGCCACCAGCCCGACTCGGACCTACGAGCAGTACTTC. This sequence encodes CATSPTRTYEQYF.

Here the CDR3 reads CASSLAISNEQFF. The CDR3 DNA reads TGTGCCAGCAGCTTAGCAATTAGCAATGAGCAGTTCTTC. The chain is built from TRBV7-7 and TRBJ2-1; D gene uncertain. Per germline, CDR1 SSHAT and CDR2 FNYEAQ (reference sequence). The ends were cut back, 0 bases at V and 6 bases at J, with 6 bases in the middle. This CDR3 has 13 amino acids.